This T cell receptor (beta chain) was found in a study of response to subunit inactivated influenza vaccine. TCRdb passed the RT-PCR reads through MiXCR, listing each CDR3 protein once. The table records 430,000 or so distinct CDR3 sequences, around 9.9% of them present only once. V shed 4 bases and J 5 bases; nucleotides not matched to a gene: 7. The length of the CDR3 is 15 residues. Germline V gene lookup returns CDR1 ENHRY and CDR2 SYGVKD. General study points: Each seasonal influenza vaccination recruits few new T cells, the authors suggested.

This clonotype showed up many times. As yet, its antigen is unknown. The sequencing here drew on PBMCs from blood, taken roughly 45 days after vaccination. The TCR originated in a man aged 50 to 59 who received an inactivated influenza vaccine. This chain links TRBV10-3 with TRBJ2-5, with TRBD2 matching over 10 bases. The CDR3 DNA sequence: TGTGCCATCAGTGGTATAGCGGGAGGCCAGGAGACCCAGTACTTC. Translation gives CAISGIAGGQETQYF.